Following are 16 T cell receptor beta chains from one sample sequenced in a study of T cell responses to AZD1222 COVID-19 vaccine. Method: immunoSEQ multiplex PCR; TCRdb's copy keeps in-frame clones and lacks some. The sample has about 150,000 clones, 90% to 95% seen once. Here the sequenced sample was peripheral blood, taken on day 0 of AZD1222 vaccination. The source of these receptors is an adult in good health.

The chain combines TRBV19 with TRBJ2-5; 8 bases are shared with TRBD1. The V and J ends lost 3 bases and 0 bases, in that order; junction bases with no gene match: 6. Per germline, CDR1 LNHDA and CDR2 SQIVND (reference sequence). There are 16 residues in the CDR3. Written as DNA, the CDR3 is TGTGCCAGTAGTATCGGCAGGGGGCTAGACCAAGAGACCCAGTACTTC. It is translated as CASSIGRGLDQETQYF. Complete variable domain (other parts from reference TRBV19 and TRBJ2-5): DGGITQSPKYLFRKEGQNVTLSCEQNLNHDAMYWYRQDPGQGLRLIYYSQIVNDFQKGDIAEGYSVSREKKESFPLTVTSAQKNPTAFYLCASSIGRGLDQETQYFGPGTRLLVL.

This chain joins TRBV7-2 and TRBJ1-2; no definite D call. The CDR3 spans 16 residues. The germline V gene encodes CDR1 SGHTA and CDR2 FQGNSA. Trimming pared 5 bases from V and 4 bases from J, leaving 20 bases between. The CDR3 region is CASSPSYVESAYGYTF. The CDR3 nucleotides are TGTGCCAGCAGCCCCAGTTACGTGGAATCCGCCTATGGCTACACCTTC.

The CDR3 bases are TGTGCCAGCAGCGCCCGACAGGCAGCAAGGGGAAACACCATATATTTT. It is translated as CASSARQAARGNTIYF. This chain connects TRBV9 to TRBJ1-3, with D possibly matching TRBD1 (6 bases). Germline CDR1 SGDLS, CDR2 YYNGEE. This CDR3 has 16 residues. Between the trimmed V and J ends, which lost 3 bases and 4 bases, there was a span of 17 bases.

V and J are TRBV6-5 and TRBJ2-2, with D perhaps matching TRBD2 (6 bases). The CDR3 loop spans 15 amino acids. Germline V gene lookup returns CDR1 MNHEY and CDR2 SVGAGI. Trimming took 7 bases from V and 5 from J, leaving 17 bases between them. CDR3 coding DNA: TGTGCCAGCATCCCGCCCGGGGGAGATACCGGGGAGCTGTTTTTT. Its translation is CASIPPGGDTGELFF.

This clone was observed a few times. V and J are TRBV9 and TRBJ1-2; 9 bases fit TRBD1. J lost 9 bases, V lost 0 bases, and 9 bases had no gene match. The CDR3 loop spans 15 amino acids. The germline V gene has CDR1 SGDLS and CDR2 YYNGEE. CDR3 sequence reads: CASSVAPRTGVSYTF. CDR3 sequence (DNA): TGTGCCAGCAGCGTAGCCCCCCGGACAGGGGTTAGCTACACCTTC.

Points on this clone: Other DNA sequences from this sample encode an identical CDR3 as well. The V gene is TRBV5-6, the J gene TRBJ2-5, with D maybe TRBD1 (6 bases). This CDR3 has 12 residues. Germline V gene data show CDR1 as SGHDT and CDR2 as YYEEEE. The germline V and J ends were trimmed by 5 bases and 6 bases, with 11 bases remaining between them. The CDR3 spells CASRGQGKTQYF. For the CDR3, the DNA is TGTGCCAGCAGAGGGCAGGGGAAGACCCAGTACTTC.

The chain uses TRBV9 and TRBJ2-3; 8 bases are a match to TRBD2. This CDR3 spans 15 amino acids. CDR1 SGDLS and CDR2 YYNGEE come from the germline V gene. Losses at the gene ends were 6 bases for V and 1 base for J; bases not matched to a gene: 7. This chain's CDR3 is CASTTAGVGTDTQYF. The CDR3 bases are TGTGCCAGCACCACAGCGGGAGTGGGCACAGATACGCAGTATTTT.

V and J are TRBV3-1 (or the pseudogene TRBV3-2) and TRBJ1-2; the D is unclear. Between the trimmed V and J ends, which lost 5 bases and 4 bases, there was a span of 8 bases. Germline assignment: CDR1 LGHDT and CDR2 YNNKEL (reference sequence). The CDR3 runs to 12 residues. Here the CDR3 reads CASSARAYGYTF. The CDR3 bases are TGTGCCAGCAGCGCTCGGGCCTATGGCTACACCTTC.

The chain joins TRBV4-2 to TRBJ2-5; 9 nucleotides match TRBD2. CDR1 LGHNA and CDR2 YNFKEQ come from the germline V gene. V was clipped by 4 bases and J by 1 base; unmatched bases: 4. This CDR3 is built from 15 residues. CDR3 in DNA: TGTGCCAGCAGCCCTCGGACTAGCGCCCAAGAGACCCAGTACTTC. Translating gives CASSPRTSAQETQYF.

The chain recombines TRBV28 with TRBJ2-6; perhaps TRBD2 as D (5 bases). Germline assignment: CDR1 MDHEN and CDR2 SYDVKM. V was shortened by 3 bases and J by 0 bases, with 9 bases between the two germline ends. The CDR3 covers 16 residues. CDR3 bases: TGTGCCAGCAGTTTGAGGGTGCTCTCTGGGGCCAACGTCCTGACTTTC. It codes for CASSLRVLSGANVLTF.

The CDR3 DNA reads as TGTGCCAGCAGCCCCGACAGGATTTCTTTGAACACTGAAGCTTTCTTT. Protein product: CASSPDRISLNTEAFF. This sequence joins TRBV28 and TRBJ1-1, with D possibly matching TRBD1 (6 bases). V was trimmed by 6 bases and J by 0 bases, leaving 17 bases between them. Germline V lookup: CDR1 MDHEN, CDR2 SYDVKM. The CDR3 spans 16 residues.

The chain is built from TRBV5-1 and TRBJ2-6, with 8 bases identical to TRBD1. In germline, CDR1 is SGHRS, CDR2 YFSETQ. The CDR3 covers 18 residues. V lost 0 bases to trimming and J lost 2 bases; unmatched junction nucleotides: 7. This chain's CDR3 is CASSLVDRGGTGANVLTF. DNA of the CDR3: TGCGCCAGCAGCTTGGTTGACAGGGGAGGAACTGGGGCCAACGTCCTGACTTTC.

This rearrangement joins TRBV27 to TRBJ1-1; 8 bases map to TRBD1. CDR1 MNHEY and CDR2 SMNVEV come from the germline V gene (reference sequence). The V gene end was trimmed by 5 bases and the J gene end by 4 bases; junction bases not matched to a gene: 9. The CDR3 runs to 15 residues. The CDR3 DNA is TGTGCCAGCAGTCCCCTGGACAGGGTGGGCACTGAAGCTTTCTTT. Protein sequence: CASSPLDRVGTEAFF.

The V call is TRBV9, the J call TRBJ1-5; no definite D call. V was cut by 0 bases and J by 3 bases, with 13 bases left in between. Germline V gene data show CDR1 as SGDLS and CDR2 as YYNGEE. The CDR3 loop spans 16 amino acids. The CDR3 spells CASSVVVRVINQPQHF. CDR3 bases: TGTGCCAGCAGCGTAGTTGTTAGGGTGATCAATCAGCCCCAGCATTTT.

The chain links TRBV7-2 to TRBJ1-2, with a weak D call TRBD1 (6 bases). The V gene lost 5 bases and the J gene lost 7 bases, with 14 bases spanning the gap. The germline V gene encodes CDR1 SGHTA and CDR2 FQGNSA. The CDR3 consists of 13 residues. As DNA, the CDR3 is TGTGCCAGCAGCCAACAGGGTATTGGTGGCTACACCTTC. Translated: CASSQQGIGGYTF. Full variable domain (missing parts from reference TRBV7-2 and TRBJ1-2): GAGVSQSPSNKVTEKGKDVELRCDPISGHTALYWYRQSLGQGLEFLIYFQGNSAPDKSGLPSDRFSAERTGGSVSTLTIQRTQQEDSAVYLCASSQQGIGGYTFGSGTRLTVV.

This rearrangement joins TRBV28 to TRBJ2-1; D is uncertain. The germline V and J ends were trimmed by 5 bases and 9 bases, with 14 bases remaining between them. This CDR3 spans 13 amino acids. CDR1 is MDHEN and CDR2 is SYDVKM in the germline V gene. The CDR3 coding sequence is TGTGCCAGCAGTCCGCCGCTGTTGGGTGAGCAGTTCTTC. Translated: CASSPPLLGEQFF.